Shown below are 3 T cell receptor beta chains from a single sample sequenced in a study of T-cell memory formation after mild COVID-19. MiXCR, applied by TCRdb to the 5' RACE reads, yields one record per CDR3 protein. The data hold under 250,000 distinct CDR3 sequences, with 15% to 17% observed a single time. Sequences were obtained from PBMCs or a T cell subset sorted from them (not recorded which). The source is an adult woman who had mild COVID-19 (a few samples of this study predate the infection). Cell type and time point are not known.

This clonotype appeared a few times. The chain recombines TRBV9 with TRBJ2-1, with 8 positions matching TRBD1. Germline V CDR1 and CDR2: SGDLS, YYNGEE. The length of the CDR3 is 14 residues. The V and J ends lost 3 bases and 9 bases, in that order; junction bases with no gene match: 8. CDR3 in amino acids: CASSGQTGVAEQFF. The CDR3 DNA sequence: TGTGCCAGCAGCGGGCAGACAGGGGTGGCTGAGCAGTTCTTC.

The chain joins TRBV20-1 to TRBJ1-4; D call uncertain. The CDR3 extends over 14 amino acids. V lost 3 bases and J 4 bases, leaving 12 bases between the germline ends. Germline CDR1 and CDR2: DFQATT and SNEGSKA (reference sequence). CDR3 protein: CSASSTDYNEKLFF. The CDR3 DNA follows: TGCAGTGCTAGCAGTACAGATTATAATGAAAAACTGTTTTTT.

Written as DNA, the CDR3 is TGTGCCAGCAGTTCCCCGAGGACAGACCCCGCGGGGGAGCAGTACTTC. It is translated as CASSSPRTDPAGEQYF. This chain connects TRBV27 to TRBJ2-7; the D gene could be TRBD1 or TRBD2 (6 bases each). Trimming removed 4 bases from V and 7 bases from J, with 23 bases in between. This CDR3 region has 16 residues. From germline, CDR1 is MNHEY and CDR2 SMNVEV (reference sequence).